One sample yielded the 14 T cell receptor beta chains listed below, sequenced in a study of blood T cell repertoires in COVID-19. Data came from immunoSEQ multiplex PCR; TCRdb stores just in-frame clones and leaves some out. The sample shows approximately 170,000 clones, roughly 81% of them seen only once. Specimen: peripheral blood. The receptor set was obtained from a woman aged 80 or older with COVID-19, enrolled during active disease.

The CDR3 bases are TGTGCCAGCAGCGGTCCCGACAGGGGGCTCTATGGCTACACCTTC. Its protein is CASSGPDRGLYGYTF. The V and J genes are TRBV2 and TRBJ1-2, with 10 bases identical to TRBD1. Germline-derived CDR1 and CDR2 are SNHLY and FYNNEI. This CDR3 has 15 amino acids. V shed 6 bases and J 4 bases; nucleotides not matched to a gene: 8.

The chain links TRBV2 to TRBJ1-4, with D possibly being TRBD1 (5 bases). V was cut by 6 bases and J by 7 bases, with 12 bases left in between. Germline V gene data show CDR1 as SNHLY and CDR2 as FYNNEI. This CDR3 is built from 13 residues. CDR3 nucleotide sequence: TGTGCCAGCAGGCGCTCGACAGCTGAAAAACTGTTTTTT. Its translation is CASRRSTAEKLFF.

On this clone itself: The sample holds other DNA sequences that translate to the same CDR3. The chain has TRBV7-3 and TRBJ1-2; perhaps TRBD1 as D (5 bases). The V gene lost 5 bases and the J gene lost 2 bases, with 9 bases spanning the gap. Germline CDR1 is SGHTA and CDR2 is FQGTGA. The CDR3 runs to 13 residues. CDR3 in amino acids: CASSLGPNYGYTF. The DNA for the CDR3 is TGTGCCAGCAGCCTGGGGCCCAACTATGGCTACACCTTC.

This rearrangement joins TRBV7-2 to TRBJ2-5, with a tentative D call TRBD2 (5 bases). The V and J ends lost 5 bases and 3 bases respectively, with 10 bases between them. Germline CDR1 is SGHTA and CDR2 is FQGNSA. This CDR3 has 13 residues. Here the CDR3 reads CASSLEREETQYF. CDR3 coding DNA: TGTGCCAGCAGCCTAGAGAGGGAAGAGACCCAGTACTTC.

The V gene is TRBV14, the J gene TRBJ2-5, with TRBD2 matching over 8 bases. Germline V gives CDR1 SGHDN, CDR2 FVKESK. CDR3 size: 14 residues. V dropped 1 base and J dropped 7; count of bases not matched to a gene: 5. This CDR3 reads CASSQVGRAGTQYF. CDR3 sequence (DNA): TGTGCCAGCAGCCAAGTCGGGAGGGCCGGGACCCAGTACTTC. Filled out from reference TRBV14 and TRBJ2-5, the complete variable domain reads EAGVTQFPSHSVIEKGQTVTLRCDPISGHDNLYWYRRVMGKEIKFLLHFVKESKQDESGMPNNRFLAERTGGTYSTLKVQPAELEDSGVYFCASSQVGRAGTQYFGPGTRLLVL.

The V gene is TRBV14, the J gene TRBJ2-1; 10 positions match TRBD2. The CDR3 covers 15 residues. V lost 1 base to trimming and J lost 3 bases; unmatched junction nucleotides: 0. CDR1 and CDR2 (germline): SGHDN, FVKESK. The CDR3 loop is CASSQGTSGYNEQFF. CDR3 sequence (DNA): TGTGCCAGCAGCCAAGGGACTAGCGGCTACAATGAGCAGTTCTTC.

The chain combines TRBV19 with TRBJ2-2; D unresolved. The CDR3 totals 13 residues. Per the germline V gene, CDR1 is LNHDA and CDR2 is SQIVND (reference sequence). Trimming cost V 1 base and J 6 bases, with 6 bases left between them. The CDR3 region is CASSIVAAGELFF. The CDR3 coding sequence is TGTGCCAGTAGTATAGTGGCGGCCGGGGAGCTGTTTTTT.

V is TRBV19 and J is TRBJ1-2, with D unclear. Trimming shortened V by 5 bases and J by 4 bases, and 23 bases separated the two germline ends. The germline gives CDR1 LNHDA, CDR2 SQIVND (reference sequence). The CDR3 is 17 amino acids. The CDR3 DNA is TGTGCCAGTAGTTACATATCCAGCGTTTGGGTAGGCTATGGCTACACCTTC. Translated, it gives CASSYISSVWVGYGYTF.

The V and J genes are TRBV7-9 and TRBJ1-4; the D is unclear. This CDR3 is built from 14 residues. V was cut by 4 bases and J by 6 bases, with 12 bases left in between. Germline CDR1 and CDR2: SEHNR and FQNEAQ (reference sequence). The chain's CDR3 is CASSSMVEHEKLFF. Here the CDR3 DNA reads TGTGCCAGCAGCTCGATGGTAGAGCATGAAAAACTGTTTTTT.

This clone was detected only a few times. The chain employs TRBV5-4 and TRBJ2-1, with D maybe TRBD2 (5 bases). Between the trimmed V and J ends, which lost 1 base and 2 bases, there was a span of 10 bases. This CDR3 comprises 15 residues. From germline, CDR1 is SGHNT and CDR2 YYREEE (reference sequence). CDR3 loop: CASSLLLVAYNEQFF. The DNA of the CDR3 is TGTGCCAGCAGCTTGTTACTAGTCGCCTACAATGAGCAGTTCTTC. The full variable domain, in which reference TRBV5-4 and TRBJ2-1 provide the parts outside the CDR3, is ETGVTQSPTHLIKTRGQQVTLRCSSQSGHNTVSWYQQALGQGPQFIFQYYREEENGRGNFPPRFSGLQFPNYSSELNVNALELDDSALYLCASSLLLVAYNEQFFGPGTRLTVL.

This clone was seen once. J is TRBJ1-1 and V is TRBV2; TRBD1 agrees at 9 bases. The V gene end was trimmed by 8 bases and the J gene end by 4 bases; junction bases not matched to a gene: 14. The length of the CDR3 is 16 residues. Germline CDR1 is SNHLY and CDR2 is FYNNEI. DNA of the CDR3: TGTGCCAGCGGACGCCAACAGGGGGCACTGGGCACTGAAGCTTTCTTT. It is translated as CASGRQQGALGTEAFF.

The chain employs TRBV19 and TRBJ1-3, with D uncertain. V lost 4 bases and J 4 bases, leaving 5 bases between the germline ends. CDR1 and CDR2 (germline): LNHDA, SQIVND (reference sequence). CDR3 size: 12 residues. The CDR3 loop is CASSTRGNTIYF. The CDR3, as DNA: TGTGCCAGTAGTACGAGGGGAAACACCATATATTTT.

The CDR3 bases are TGTGCCAGCAGGAAAGAATGGGCGAGTGAGCAGTTCTTC. Translating gives CASRKEWASEQFF. J is TRBJ2-1 and V is TRBV3-1 (or the pseudogene TRBV3-2), with D unresolved. V lost 6 bases and J lost 9, with 15 bases in between. This CDR3 comprises 13 residues. The germline gives CDR1 LGHDT, CDR2 YNNKEL (reference sequence).

The rearrangement uses TRBV29-1 and TRBJ2-4; a possible D gene is TRBD1 (6 bases). Germline V gene lookup returns CDR1 SQVTM and CDR2 ANQGSEA. V was shortened by 4 bases and J by 9 bases, with 19 bases between the two germline ends. CDR3 length equals 14 residues. CDR3 sequence reads: CSVGDTPRTGIQYF. CDR3 DNA sequence: TGCAGCGTTGGGGACACCCCCCGAACGGGCATTCAGTACTTC. The complete variable domain, with remaining parts taken from reference TRBV29-1 and TRBJ2-4, reads SAVISQKPSRDICQRGTSLTIQCQVDSQVTMMFWYRQQPGQSLTLIATANQGSEATYESGFVIDKFPISRPNLTFSTLTVSNMSPEDSSIYLCSVGDTPRTGIQYFGAGTRLSVL.